Presented here are 22 T cell receptor beta chains from one specimen sequenced in a study of T cells in Graves' hyperthyroidism and ophthalmopathy. Amplification targeted TCR beta CDR3 regions from RNA transcripts. HTBI primers were used for first-round RT-PCR of the TCR CDR3. TCRdb recomputed calls from the multiplex PCR reads with MiXCR, one row per CDR3 protein. The table shows 530,000 or so distinct CDR3 sequences, with about a sixth occurring only once. The sequencing sample was made of blood. The receptors were sampled from a young woman with Graves' ophthalmopathy.

This chain joins TRBV6-2 or TRBV6-3 and TRBJ1-5; D possibly corresponds to TRBD1 (5 bases). CDR1 is MNHEY, CDR2 SVGEGT, per germline. The CDR3 is 17 residues long. V lost 2 bases and J lost 1, with 15 bases in between. As DNA, the CDR3 is TGTGCCAGCAGTTACGGGGCTAGCGGGGGGAGCAATCAGCCCCAGCATTTT. It codes for CASSYGASGGSNQPQHF.

This clonotype came up a few times. In nucleotides, the CDR3 is TGCAGTGCTAGAGATTCGGGACTAGCTGAGCAGTTCTTC. Translating gives CSARDSGLAEQFF. This rearrangement joins TRBV20-1 to TRBJ2-1; 9 positions match TRBD2. Germline-derived CDR1 and CDR2 are DFQATT and SNEGSKA (reference sequence). The CDR3 loop spans 13 amino acids. With V trimmed by 0 bases and J by 9 bases, 3 bases remained unmatched.

The CDR3 DNA follows: TGCGCCAGCAGCTTGACCGTAGCAGAGACCCAGTACTTC. This codes for CASSLTVAETQYF. The chain combines TRBV5-1 with TRBJ2-5; no clear D. Trimming cost V 1 base and J 4 bases, with 8 bases left between them. The CDR3 covers 13 residues. The germline CDR1 and CDR2 sequences are SGHRS and YFSETQ. Full variable domain (rest looked up from reference TRBV5-1 and TRBJ2-5): KAGVTQTPRYLIKTRGQQVTLSCSPISGHRSVSWYQQTPGQGLQFLFEYFSETQRNKGNFPGRFSGRQFSNSRSEMNVSTLELGDSALYLCASSLTVAETQYFGPGTRLLVL.

This clonotype occurred many times. V and J are TRBV27 and TRBJ1-2, with 9 bases aligning to TRBD1. Germline assignment: CDR1 MNHEY and CDR2 SMNVEV (reference sequence). CDR3 length: 13 residues. V gave up 6 bases and J gave up 6 bases; unmatched junction bases: 5. Here the CDR3 DNA reads TGTGCCAGCAGGCCCACAGGGGGCAATGGCTACACCTTC. Amino acid sequence: CASRPTGGNGYTF.

This clonotype was counted a few times. CDR3 bases: TGCAGCGCGGACTTTAGCACAGATACGCAGTATTTT. Amino acid sequence: CSADFSTDTQYF. The chain links TRBV29-1 to TRBJ2-3; TRBD2 might be the D (5 bases). Trimming pared 7 bases from V and 0 bases from J, leaving 8 bases between. CDR3 length equals 12 residues. Germline CDR1 reads SQVTM; CDR2 reads ANQGSEA.

V usage is TRBV27 and J usage is TRBJ2-7, with TRBD2 identical over 7 bases. The germline V gene has CDR1 MNHEY and CDR2 SMNVEV (reference sequence). The ends lost 8 bases at V and 4 bases at J; junction bases unmatched: 17. The length of the CDR3 is 16 residues. The CDR3 loop is CASADGGLYSFYEQYF. CDR3 DNA sequence: TGTGCCAGCGCCGATGGGGGACTATACTCATTTTACGAGCAGTACTTC.

This clonotype occurred many times. J is TRBJ2-1 and V is TRBV6-1, with TRBD2 matching 8 bases. From germline, CDR1 is MNHNS and CDR2 SASEGT. V was pared by 8 bases and J by 9 bases, with 12 bases of the junction left unmatched. The CDR3 consists of 14 residues. The CDR3 DNA is TGTGCCAGCGGCCGAGCGGGAGAGGGAATTGAGCAGTTCTTC. The encoded protein is CASGRAGEGIEQFF.

J is TRBJ1-5 and V is TRBV30; a possible D gene is TRBD1 (6 bases). V lost 0 bases, J lost 2 bases, and 8 bases lay in between. The CDR3 sequence is 14 residues long. The germline V gene has CDR1 GTSNPN and CDR2 SVGIG (reference sequence). The CDR3 DNA reads TGTGCCTGGAGTGTACAGGGCGGCAATCAGCCCCAGCATTTT. Protein product: CAWSVQGGNQPQHF.

This clonotype was observed a single time. The chain has TRBV7-8 and TRBJ2-1; 10 positions agree with TRBD2. V dropped 8 bases and J dropped 8; count of bases not matched to a gene: 9. The CDR3 consists of 14 residues. Germline V gene data show CDR1 as SGHVS and CDR2 as FQNEAQ. CDR3 sequence: CASGLAGDWDEQFF. The CDR3 DNA follows: TGTGCCAGCGGTCTAGCGGGAGACTGGGATGAGCAGTTCTTC.

The chain uses TRBV30 and TRBJ1-5; 9 bases agree with TRBD1. This CDR3 has 15 amino acids. Germline values: CDR1 GTSNPN, CDR2 SVGIG (reference sequence). The junction had 7 bases not matched to a gene; V was cut back by 1 base and J by 6 bases. The CDR3 nucleotides read TGTGCCTGGAGTGGGGGACAGGGAGGTGCTCAGCCCCAGCATTTT. This gives the protein CAWSGGQGGAQPQHF.

At least ten counts were recorded for this clonotype. This chain joins TRBV5-1 and TRBJ2-7; D gene uncertain. The CDR3 covers 14 residues. V was cut by 3 bases and J by 5 bases, with 15 bases left in between. The germline gives CDR1 SGHRS, CDR2 YFSETQ. Here the CDR3 reads CASSSYSTSNEQYF. CDR3 DNA sequence: TGCGCCAGCAGCTCTTATTCTACGTCCAACGAGCAGTACTTC. The full variable domain, in which reference TRBV5-1 and TRBJ2-7 provide the parts outside the CDR3, is KAGVTQTPRYLIKTRGQQVTLSCSPISGHRSVSWYQQTPGQGLQFLFEYFSETQRNKGNFPGRFSGRQFSNSRSEMNVSTLELGDSALYLCASSSYSTSNEQYFGPGTRLTVT.

The rearrangement joins TRBV4-3 to TRBJ2-1, with 8 nucleotides matching TRBD1. V was pared by 3 bases and J by 8 bases, with 9 bases of the junction left unmatched. This CDR3 comprises 15 residues. Germline V gives CDR1 LGHNA, CDR2 YSLEER. The chain's CDR3 is CASSHQGAIGHEQFF. The CDR3, as DNA: TGCGCCAGCAGCCATCAGGGGGCGATTGGGCATGAGCAGTTCTTC.

The rearrangement links TRBV27 to TRBJ1-2; unclear D gene. The germline CDR1 and CDR2 sequences are MNHEY and SMNVEV (reference sequence). Trimming left V 5 bases short and J 1 base short, with 11 bases between. The CDR3 spans 14 residues. CDR3 coding DNA: TGTGCCAGCAGTCCCCGGGCCAATAACTATGGCTACACCTTC. Amino acid sequence: CASSPRANNYGYTF.

This clonotype was detected many times. The rearrangement links TRBV28 to TRBJ2-1; 9 bases agree with TRBD1. The junction had 9 bases not matched to a gene; V was cut back by 5 bases and J by 4 bases. This CDR3 has 16 residues. Germline CDR1 MDHEN, CDR2 SYDVKM. CDR3 nucleotides: TGTGCCAGCAGTCCAGGGACAGGGACAAGTTACAATGAGCAGTTCTTC. Translation: CASSPGTGTSYNEQFF.

The chain has TRBV3-2 and TRBJ2-2; the table's D call TRBD2 went unverified against the DNA. TRBV3-2 is a pseudogene segment. The CDR3 sequence is 16 residues long. CDR3 residues: CASSCTGLAGAGELFF. In DNA form, the CDR3 reads TGTGCCAGCAGCTGTACGGGACTAGCGGGAGCCGGGGAGCTGTTTTTT.

This rearrangement joins TRBV4-2 to TRBJ2-1; D not certain. The CDR3 sequence is 15 residues long. V was shortened by 0 bases and J by 3 bases, with 9 bases between the two germline ends. Looked up from germline, CDR1 is LGHNA and CDR2 is YNFKEQ. CDR3 amino acids: CASSQEERSYNEQFF. The DNA of the CDR3 is TGTGCCAGCAGCCAAGAGGAGAGGAGCTACAATGAGCAGTTCTTC.

The J gene is TRBJ2-5, the V gene TRBV3-1, with TRBD1 matching over 9 bases. The V and J ends lost 1 base and 2 bases, in that order; junction bases with no gene match: 5. The germline CDR1 and CDR2 sequences are LGHDT and YNNKEL (reference sequence). The CDR3 runs 16 residues. CDR3 amino acids: CASSQVVGQGQETQYF. The DNA of the CDR3 is TGTGCCAGCAGCCAAGTAGTTGGACAGGGGCAAGAGACCCAGTACTTC.

Only one count was recorded for this clonotype. The chain carries TRBV4-1 and TRBJ2-3; 10 bases align to TRBD1. Unmatched junction bases numbered 14, after V lost 0 bases and J lost 5 bases. This CDR3 spans 19 amino acids. CDR1 and CDR2 (germline): MGHRA, YSYEKL. CDR3 coding DNA: TGCGCCAGCAGCCAAGATAGAGTCGGGACAGGGGAACTAGTAGATACGCAGTATTTT. Residues: CASSQDRVGTGELVDTQYF.

This chain links TRBV6-6 with TRBJ1-2; possible D gene TRBD1, 5 bases. V was clipped by 0 bases and J by 4 bases, with 9 bases between them. In germline, CDR1 is MNHNY, CDR2 SVGAGI (reference sequence). The CDR3 consists of 14 residues. The CDR3 reads CASSYSGVSYGYTF. DNA of the CDR3: TGTGCCAGCAGTTACTCGGGGGTATCCTATGGCTACACCTTC.

This clonotype has at least ten counts. The chain carries TRBV3-1 and TRBJ2-3; weak D call: TRBD1 (6 bases). Trimming cost V 2 bases and J 7 bases, with 10 bases left between them. Per the germline V gene, CDR1 is LGHDT and CDR2 is YNNKEL (reference sequence). CDR3 length: 13 residues. Here the CDR3 reads CASSQPRGNTQYF. The CDR3 DNA reads TGTGCCAGCAGCCAACCCAGGGGAAATACGCAGTATTTT.

The chain joins TRBV20-1 to TRBJ1-3; 9 nucleotides align to TRBD1. Per germline, CDR1 DFQATT and CDR2 SNEGSKA (reference sequence). J was trimmed by 0 bases and V by 4 bases; bases with no gene match: 4. The CDR3 extends over 15 amino acids. This chain's CDR3 is CSATPGQGSGNTIYF. CDR3 DNA: TGCAGTGCTACCCCGGGACAGGGCTCTGGAAACACCATATATTTT.

The CDR3 coding sequence is TGCGCCAGCAGCTCCGGGGTAGCGGGGCCTCTATACAATGAGCAGTTCTTC. Amino acids: CASSSGVAGPLYNEQFF. The chain combines TRBV5-1 with TRBJ2-1; TRBD2 aligns across 8 bases. The CDR3 consists of 17 residues. With V trimmed by 3 bases and J by 4 bases, 12 bases remained unmatched. Per the germline V gene, CDR1 is SGHRS and CDR2 is YFSETQ.